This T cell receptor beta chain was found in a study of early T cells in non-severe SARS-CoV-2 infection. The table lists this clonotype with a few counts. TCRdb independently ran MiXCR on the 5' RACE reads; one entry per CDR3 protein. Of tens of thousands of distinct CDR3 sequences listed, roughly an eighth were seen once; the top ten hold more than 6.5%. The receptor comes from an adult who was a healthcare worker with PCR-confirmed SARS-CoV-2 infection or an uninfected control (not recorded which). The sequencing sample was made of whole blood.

CDR3 sequence: CASSLGIFWRAQRQETQYF. The CDR3 coding sequence is TGTGCCAGCAGCTTAGGAATTTTCTGGAGGGCACAACGCCAAGAGACCCAGTACTTC. The gene calls are TRBV7-2 and TRBJ2-5; TRBD2 might be the D (6 bases). CDR1 SGHTA and CDR2 FQGNSA come from the germline V gene. Trimming shortened V by 1 base and J by 1 base, and 22 bases separated the two germline ends. This CDR3 is built from 19 residues. Using reference TRBV7-2 and TRBJ2-5 for the parts outside the CDR3, the full variable domain is GAGVSQSPSNKVTEKGKDVELRCDPISGHTALYWYRQSLGQGLEFLIYFQGNSAPDKSGLPSDRFSAERTGGSVSTLTIQRTQQEDSAVYLCASSLGIFWRAQRQETQYFGPGTRLLVL.